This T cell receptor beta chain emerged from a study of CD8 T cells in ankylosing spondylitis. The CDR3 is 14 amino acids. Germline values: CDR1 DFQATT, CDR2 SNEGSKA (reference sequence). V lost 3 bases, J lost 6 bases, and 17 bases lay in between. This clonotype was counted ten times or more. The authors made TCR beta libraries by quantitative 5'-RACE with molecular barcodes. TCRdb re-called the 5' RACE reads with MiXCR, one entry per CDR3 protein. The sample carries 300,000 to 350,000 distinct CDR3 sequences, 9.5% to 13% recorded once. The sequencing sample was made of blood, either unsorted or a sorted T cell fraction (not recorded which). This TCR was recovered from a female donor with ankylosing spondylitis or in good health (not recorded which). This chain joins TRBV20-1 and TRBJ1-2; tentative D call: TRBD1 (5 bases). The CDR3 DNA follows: TGCAGTGCTAGTCCCCCGGGGGGGATGAATGGCTACACCTTC. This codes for CSASPPGGMNGYTF.